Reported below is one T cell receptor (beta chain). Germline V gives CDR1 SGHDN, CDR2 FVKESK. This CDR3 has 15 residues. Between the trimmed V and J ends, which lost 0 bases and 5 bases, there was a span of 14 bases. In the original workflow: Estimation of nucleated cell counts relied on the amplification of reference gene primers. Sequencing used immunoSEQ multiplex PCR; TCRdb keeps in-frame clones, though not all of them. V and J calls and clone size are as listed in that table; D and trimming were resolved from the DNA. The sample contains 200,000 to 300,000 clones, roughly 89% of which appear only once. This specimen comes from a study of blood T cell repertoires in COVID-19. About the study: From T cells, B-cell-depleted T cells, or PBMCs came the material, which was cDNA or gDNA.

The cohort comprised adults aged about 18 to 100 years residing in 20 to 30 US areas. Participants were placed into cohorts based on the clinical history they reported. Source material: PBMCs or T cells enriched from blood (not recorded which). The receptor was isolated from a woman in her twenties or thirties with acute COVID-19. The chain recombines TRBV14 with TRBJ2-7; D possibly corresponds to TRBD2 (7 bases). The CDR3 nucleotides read TGTGCCAGCAGCCAAGATAGGGGGAGGGTAAACGAGCAGTACTTC. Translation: CASSQDRGRVNEQYF. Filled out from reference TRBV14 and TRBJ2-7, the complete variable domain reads EAGVTQFPSHSVIEKGQTVTLRCDPISGHDNLYWYRRVMGKEIKFLLHFVKESKQDESGMPNNRFLAERTGGTYSTLKVQPAELEDSGVYFCASSQDRGRVNEQYFGPGTRLTVT.